What follows is one TCR beta chain and its context. Its antigen is as yet unknown. The CDR3 covers 12 residues. V was clipped by 0 bases and J by 9 bases, with 8 bases between them. Germline V lookup: CDR1 SEHNR, CDR2 FQNEAQ (reference sequence). Both about-4-week and about-12-week second-dose recipients were combined. These data belong to a study of T cell responses to AZD1222 COVID-19 vaccine. Findings and limits, study-wide: Nearly half of spike-specific TCRs reportedly go after variant regions that carry no mutations. It should be noted that donors were predominantly white British and more often female, and clonal diversity was possibly underestimated. Sampling that yielded the repertoires occurred only after the peak T cell response.

Some clones are missing from TCRdb's copy, which holds only in-frame ones; the method was immunoSEQ multiplex PCR. The repertoire holds roughly 120,000 clones, with about 90% as singletons. The source material was peripheral blood, sampled 28 days after the second AZD1222 dose. This TCR derives from an adult who received the AZD1222 COVID-19 vaccine. The chain joins TRBV7-9 to TRBJ2-5, with D unclear. CDR3 sequence (DNA): TGTGCCAGCAGCTTAGCGGGCGTTGCCCAGTACTTC. It encodes CASSLAGVAQYF.